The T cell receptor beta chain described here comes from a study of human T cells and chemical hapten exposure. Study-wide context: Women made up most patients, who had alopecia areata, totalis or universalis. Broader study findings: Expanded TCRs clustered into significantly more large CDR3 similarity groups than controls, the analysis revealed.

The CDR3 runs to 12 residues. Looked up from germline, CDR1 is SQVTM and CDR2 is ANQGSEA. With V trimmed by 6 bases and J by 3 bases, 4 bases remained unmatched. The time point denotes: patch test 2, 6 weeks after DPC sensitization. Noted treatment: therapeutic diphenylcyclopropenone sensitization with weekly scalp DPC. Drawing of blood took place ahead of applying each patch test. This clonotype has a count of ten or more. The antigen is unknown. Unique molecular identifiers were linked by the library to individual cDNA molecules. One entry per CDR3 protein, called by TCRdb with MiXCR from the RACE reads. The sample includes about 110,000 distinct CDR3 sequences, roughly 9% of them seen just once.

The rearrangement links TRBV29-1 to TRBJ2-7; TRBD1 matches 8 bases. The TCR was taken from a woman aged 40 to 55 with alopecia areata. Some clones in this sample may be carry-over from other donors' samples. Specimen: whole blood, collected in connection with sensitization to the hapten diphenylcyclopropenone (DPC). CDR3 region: CSVPGTGYEQYF. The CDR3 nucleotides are TGCAGCGTCCCCGGGACAGGCTACGAGCAGTACTTC.